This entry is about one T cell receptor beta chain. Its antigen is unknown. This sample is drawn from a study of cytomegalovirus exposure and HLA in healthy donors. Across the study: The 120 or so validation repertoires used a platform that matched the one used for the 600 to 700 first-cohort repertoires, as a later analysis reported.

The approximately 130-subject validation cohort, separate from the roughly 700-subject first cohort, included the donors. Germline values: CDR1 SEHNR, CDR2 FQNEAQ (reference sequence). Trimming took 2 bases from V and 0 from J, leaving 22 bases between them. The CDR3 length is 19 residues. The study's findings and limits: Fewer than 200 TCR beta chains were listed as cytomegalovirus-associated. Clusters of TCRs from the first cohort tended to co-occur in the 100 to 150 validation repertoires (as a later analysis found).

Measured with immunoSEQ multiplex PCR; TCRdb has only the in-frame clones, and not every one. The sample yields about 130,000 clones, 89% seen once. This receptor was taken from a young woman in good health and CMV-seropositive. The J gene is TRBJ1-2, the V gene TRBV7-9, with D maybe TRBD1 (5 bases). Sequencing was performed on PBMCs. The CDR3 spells CASSLSGRIGDPSNYGYTF. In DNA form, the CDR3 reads TGTGCCAGCAGCTTAAGTGGGAGGATAGGGGACCCCTCTAACTATGGCTACACCTTC.